These 28 T cell receptor beta chains originate from one sample sequenced in a study of response to subunit inactivated influenza vaccine listed by TCRdb under 2018. Libraries were made using RT-PCR. This sample was sequenced with an Illumina HiSeq 2500. Starting from the raw public reads, TCRdb applied fastp trimming at Q25, assembled clones with MiXCR and retained in-frame beta chains. Rows matching on CDR3 protein sequence are summarized as one entry with the most common DNA and genes. This sample is represented by 530,000 or so distinct CDR3 sequences; about an eighth of them were singletons. Approximately 10% of the sample is held by the ten biggest clonotypes. The sequencing used PBMCs from blood, collected on the day of vaccination. These receptors were collected from a man between 45 and 60 years old who received an inactivated influenza vaccine. Donor details come from another sample of the same person, matched by shared clones.

This clonotype was seen repeatedly, ten times or more. The CDR3 reads CASSWGAGELFF. The DNA for the CDR3 is TGCGCCAGCAGCTGGGGGGCTGGGGAGCTGTTTTTT. The V call is TRBV5-1, the J call TRBJ2-2; possibly TRBD1 or TRBD2 for D (6 bases each). Germline CDR1 reads SGHRS; CDR2 reads YFSETQ. This CDR3 spans 12 amino acids. V shed 3 bases and J shed 8 bases, with 8 bases lying between them.

V usage is TRBV20-1 and J usage is TRBJ2-7; D is perhaps TRBD1 (5 bases). CDR1 and CDR2 (germline): DFQATT, SNEGSKA (reference sequence). CDR3 length equals 13 residues. Trimming stripped 1 base from V and 2 bases from J, with 9 bases between. The CDR3 DNA sequence: TGCAGTGCTAGAGTAGGGGTTGCCTACGAGCAGTACTTC. Protein sequence: CSARVGVAYEQYF.

The chain uses TRBV7-2 and TRBJ2-7; 8 positions match TRBD1. V gave up 1 base and J gave up 1 base; unmatched junction bases: 6. The CDR3 runs to 16 residues. Germline V CDR1 and CDR2: SGHTA, FQGNSA. CDR3 DNA: TGTGCCAGCAGCTTAGTACCTGGGACAGGTTCCTACGAGCAGTACTTC. Residues: CASSLVPGTGSYEQYF.

This clonotype has at least ten counts. The chain uses TRBV28 and TRBJ1-6, with a possible D match to TRBD1 (5 bases). Germline V gene lookup returns CDR1 MDHEN and CDR2 SYDVKM. This CDR3 region has 13 residues. Trimming shortened V by 6 bases and J by 5 bases, and 8 bases separated the two germline ends. The CDR3 reads CASRGLHNSPLHF. The CDR3 DNA sequence: TGTGCCAGCAGGGGACTCCATAATTCACCCCTCCACTTT.

This clonotype was seen a few times. The J gene is TRBJ2-1, the V gene TRBV12-3 or TRBV12-4; no clear D. CDR3 length: 12 residues. V lost 3 bases and J lost 7, with 7 bases in between. CDR3 coding DNA: TGTGCCAGCAGTTTCCATGGGAATGAGCAGTTCTTC. Protein: CASSFHGNEQFF.

This clonotype appeared a few times. This chain links TRBV11-2 with TRBJ2-5; 10 bases are a match to TRBD1. The CDR3 is made up of 14 amino acids. The V gene's germline CDR1 is SGHAT and CDR2 FQNNGV. V trimming: 5 bases; J trimming: 2 bases; junction bases outside the gene matches: 2. In DNA form, the CDR3 reads TGTGCCAGCAGCAAGGACAGGGGGCAAGAGACCCAGTACTTC. It yields the protein CASSKDRGQETQYF.

In its sample, this clonotype was seen a few times. The chain links TRBV7-8 to TRBJ2-6; perhaps TRBD2 as D (6 bases). The germline V gene has CDR1 SGHVS and CDR2 FQNEAQ. V lost 1 base and J lost 2, with 12 bases in between. The CDR3 length is 17 residues. For the CDR3, the DNA is TGTGCCAGCAGCTTAGGGGCTTCGGGGGCTGGGGCCAACGTCCTGACTTTC. This encodes CASSLGASGAGANVLTF.

This clonotype was recorded at least ten times. The rearrangement links TRBV10-3 to TRBJ1-1, with 10 bases that match TRBD1. The CDR3 loop spans 15 amino acids. Germline CDR1 and CDR2: ENHRY and SYGVKD. Germline trimming cut 7 bases from V and 1 base from J; bases unmatched to any gene: 6. The CDR3 nucleotides are TGTGCCATCAATGGGGACAGGGGAACGAACACTGAAGCTTTCTTT. Translating it yields CAINGDRGTNTEAFF.

In its sample, this clonotype was seen a few times. The V and J genes are TRBV12-3 or TRBV12-4 and TRBJ1-2, with D hard to call. V was shortened by 6 bases and J by 4 bases, with 12 bases between the two germline ends. The CDR3 sequence is 13 residues long. The chain's CDR3 is CASSPQLGYGYTF. CDR3 bases: TGTGCCAGCAGCCCCCAGTTGGGCTATGGCTACACCTTC.

In this sample, this clonotype turned up a few times. The chain couples TRBV5-1 to TRBJ1-2; TRBD1 matches 9 bases. This CDR3 comprises 15 residues. In germline, CDR1 is SGHRS, CDR2 YFSETQ. The V gene end was trimmed by 1 base and the J gene end by 8 bases; junction bases not matched to a gene: 9. CDR3 sequence (DNA): TGCGCCAGCAGCTTGTCCCCGGGACAGGGTTCCGGCTACACCTTC. Translating it yields CASSLSPGQGSGYTF.

This chain links TRBV29-1 with TRBJ2-1; TRBD2 aligns across 8 bases. CDR3 length: 14 amino acids. Trimming removed 2 bases from V and 7 bases from J; junction bases left unmatched: 7. Germline assignment: CDR1 SQVTM and CDR2 ANQGSEA. CDR3 DNA sequence: TGCAGCGTTGAATTGCGGGGGGCATGGAATGAGCAGTTCTTC. The encoded protein is CSVELRGAWNEQFF.

In its sample, this clonotype was seen a few times. The CDR3, as DNA: TGCAGCGTTGAAGATCCACGGGGGTCAGGGTTCTTC. It is translated as CSVEDPRGSGFF. The chain joins TRBV29-1 to TRBJ2-1, with D maybe TRBD2 (6 bases). Trimming removed 0 bases at V and 15 bases at J, with 15 bases between. The CDR3 totals 12 residues. Germline-derived CDR1 and CDR2 are SQVTM and ANQGSEA.

This clonotype was seen more than once but under ten times. The chain couples TRBV6-1 to TRBJ1-2; D gene uncertain. Germline values: CDR1 MNHNS, CDR2 SASEGT. V shed 7 bases and J shed 3 bases, with 12 bases lying between them. The CDR3 runs 13 residues. The DNA for the CDR3 is TGTGCCAGCAAACCGACTCTTTACTATGGCTACACCTTC. It specifies CASKPTLYYGYTF.

The CDR3 DNA sequence: TGCGCCAGCAGCTTAACAGGAAACAAAGAGACCCAGTACTTC. Its protein product is CASSLTGNKETQYF. The chain joins TRBV5-1 to TRBJ2-5; D is perhaps TRBD1 (5 bases). The V end was cut by 2 bases, the J end by 3 bases, with 11 bases between. This CDR3 region has 14 residues. CDR1 and CDR2 from the germline V gene are SGHRS and YFSETQ.

The chain employs TRBV19 and TRBJ2-1; 8 bases map to TRBD2. This CDR3 has 15 residues. The V gene end was trimmed by 3 bases and the J gene end by 8 bases; junction bases not matched to a gene: 9. Germline V gives CDR1 LNHDA, CDR2 SQIVND (reference sequence). The CDR3: CASSIMTSDQDEQFF. DNA for the CDR3: TGTGCCAGTAGTATCATGACTAGCGATCAAGATGAGCAGTTCTTC.

This clonotype was picked up a small number of times. The rearrangement uses TRBV25-1 and TRBJ2-7; D gene ambiguous. V was shortened by 11 bases and J by 6 bases, with 20 bases between the two germline ends. Germline V gene data show CDR1 as MGHDK and CDR2 as SYGVNS. This CDR3 has 13 residues. CDR3 loop: CASRHGSRTEQYF. As DNA, the CDR3 is TGTGCCTCCCGCCACGGGTCCAGAACCGAGCAGTACTTC.

This clonotype has ten or more counts. V and J are TRBV12-3 or TRBV12-4 and TRBJ2-1, with unresolved D. Trimming cost V 5 bases and J 5 bases, with 7 bases left between them. The CDR3 spans 12 residues. The CDR3 DNA is TGTGCCAGCAGTATTAACAACAATGAGCAGTTCTTC. Translated, it gives CASSINNNEQFF.

V usage is TRBV20-1 and J usage is TRBJ2-7; 9 nucleotides match TRBD1. V was pared by 0 bases and J by 5 bases, with 8 bases of the junction left unmatched. This CDR3 is built from 15 residues. Germline V gene data show CDR1 as DFQATT and CDR2 as SNEGSKA (reference sequence). The CDR3 loop reads CSARDGGTGINEQYF. For the CDR3, the DNA is TGCAGTGCTAGAGACGGGGGGACAGGGATCAACGAGCAGTACTTC.

The CDR3 loop is CASSLSVGLHF. In DNA, the CDR3 is TGTGCCAGCAGCTTAAGTGTGGGCCTCCACTTT. This chain connects TRBV11-2 to TRBJ1-6; D remains ambiguous. Germline lookup yields CDR1 SGHAT and CDR2 FQNNGV. The CDR3 spans 11 residues. The germline V and J ends were trimmed by 2 bases and 15 bases, with 8 bases remaining between them.

The count of this clonotype is one. V gene TRBV15 combines with J gene TRBJ2-7; weak D call: TRBD1 (6 bases). CDR3 size: 16 residues. V lost 5 bases, J lost 3 bases, and 20 bases lay in between. Germline V gene data show CDR1 as LNHNV and CDR2 as YYDKDF (reference sequence). CDR3 DNA sequence: TGTGCCACCAGCGACCAGCTCGGACAGAGCTTCTACGAGCAGTACTTC. This codes for CATSDQLGQSFYEQYF.

This chain joins TRBV28 and TRBJ2-5, with 7 bases fitting TRBD1. CDR1 MDHEN and CDR2 SYDVKM come from the germline V gene. The CDR3 is 15 residues long. The junction had 9 bases not matched to a gene; V was cut back by 4 bases and J by 4 bases. In DNA form, the CDR3 reads TGTGCCAGCAGTTCATTTCGGGACAGTCGAGAGACCCAGTACTTC. Translated, it gives CASSSFRDSRETQYF. Combining the CDR3 with reference TRBV28 and TRBJ2-5 gives the whole variable domain DVKVTQSSRYLVKRTGEKVFLECVQDMDHENMFWYRQDPGLGLRLIYFSYDVKMKEKGDIPEGYSVSREKKERFSLILESASTNQTSMYLCASSSFRDSRETQYFGPGTRLLVL.

This clonotype was seen at least ten times. This chain uses TRBV7-2 with TRBJ1-1; possibly TRBD1 for D (6 bases). The CDR3 sequence is 15 residues long. Per the germline V gene, CDR1 is SGHTA and CDR2 is FQGNSA. V lost 5 bases and J 1 base, leaving 14 bases between the germline ends. In DNA form, the CDR3 reads TGTGCCAGCAGCGTCCGGGACATACCGAACACTGAAGCTTTCTTT. Its protein is CASSVRDIPNTEAFF. Together with reference TRBV7-2 and TRBJ1-1, the CDR3 gives the full variable domain: GAGVSQSPSNKVTEKGKDVELRCDPISGHTALYWYRQSLGQGLEFLIYFQGNSAPDKSGLPSDRFSAERTGGSVSTLTIQRTQQEDSAVYLCASSVRDIPNTEAFFGQGTRLTVV.

This clonotype appeared a few times. The V gene is TRBV10-3, the J gene TRBJ2-5; 9 bases are shared with TRBD1. Germline lookup yields CDR1 ENHRY and CDR2 SYGVKD. The V and J ends lost 11 bases and 5 bases, in that order; junction bases with no gene match: 9. CDR3 length: 13 amino acids. The CDR3 coding sequence is TGTGCCTACGGGACAGGGTTAGCGGAGACCCAGTACTTC. It is translated as CAYGTGLAETQYF.

In this sample, this clonotype turned up a few times. The chain links TRBV14 to TRBJ2-3; D tentatively fits TRBD1 or TRBD2 (5 bases each). The CDR3 is 16 residues long. V was pared by 3 bases and J by 6 bases, with 19 bases between. CDR1 is SGHDN, CDR2 FVKESK, per germline. The CDR3 spells CASSHYSGRESDTQYF. The CDR3 nucleotides are TGTGCCAGCAGCCACTATTCGGGACGGGAAAGCGATACGCAGTATTTT.

The rearrangement joins TRBV9 to TRBJ2-5, with 9 positions matching TRBD2. Germline trimming cut 3 bases from V and 2 bases from J; bases unmatched to any gene: 8. The CDR3 sequence is 16 residues long. Germline CDR1 reads SGDLS; CDR2 reads YYNGEE. The CDR3 loop is CASSEGLAVAQETQYF. The CDR3, as DNA: TGTGCCAGCAGCGAGGGACTAGCCGTCGCTCAAGAGACCCAGTACTTC.

This clonotype was counted at least ten times. The V gene is TRBV20-1, the J gene TRBJ2-3; TRBD2 agrees at 11 bases. CDR1 and CDR2 from the germline V gene are DFQATT and SNEGSKA (reference sequence). The length of the CDR3 is 15 residues. Trimming removed 6 bases from V and 0 bases from J; junction bases left unmatched: 5. The CDR3, as DNA: TGCAGTGCCAAACTAGCGGGGGTCAGCACAGATACGCAGTATTTT. As protein: CSAKLAGVSTDTQYF.

The rearrangement uses TRBV7-9 and TRBJ2-3; unclear D gene. Germline lookup yields CDR1 SEHNR and CDR2 FQNEAQ (reference sequence). The V and J ends lost 5 bases and 6 bases respectively, with 21 bases between them. This CDR3 is 16 amino acids long. CDR3 in amino acids: CASSQEPTRSWDTQYF. Here the CDR3 DNA reads TGTGCCAGCAGCCAAGAACCCACCCGGTCGTGGGATACGCAGTATTTT.

The chain recombines TRBV6-5 with TRBJ2-7; perhaps TRBD1 as D (6 bases). There are 16 residues in the CDR3. The ends were cut back, 2 bases at V and 4 bases at J, with 18 bases in the middle. From germline, CDR1 is MNHEY and CDR2 SVGAGI. For the CDR3, the DNA is TGTGCCAGCAGTTACGGGTCCGGGCAGGGGTTTTACGAGCAGTACTTC. It codes for CASSYGSGQGFYEQYF.